This section outlines one T cell receptor (beta chain) sequence together with its context. Its antigen is not yet known. No clone much larger than this one lies a single base away; base qualities are absent. Receptor libraries were prepared by RACE. The instrument was a NextSeq 500. During library preparation, unique molecular identifiers were attached to individual cDNA molecules so that TCRs could be counted in a quantitative, reproducible way. Each blood RNA sample was used to sequence both TCR alpha and TCR beta chains. Per the source publication's procedure: A median of about 87,000 TCRs per sample was observed, with a range of 23,224 to 690,600. V, J and CDR3 annotation of the TCR reads was carried out using the Decombinator software suite. Every sample was subsampled to the same number of TCRs (28,000) for the PS versus PT1 abundance plots. Expanded TCRs were defined as absent before sensitization and observed at least eight times at the 2-week time point. The public reads were run again by TCRdb, first through fastp at Q25 and then through MiXCR, and only productive beta chains were kept. Rows with a matching CDR3 protein are joined into one entry that keeps the most common DNA and genes. The V and J calls here are based on TCRdb, not the publication. The sample records about 260,000 distinct CDR3 sequences, approximately 8.4% of which are singletons. Together, the top ten hold approximately 2.2% of the sample.

The sample's time point label, in plain terms: pre-sensitization, week 0. What this sample's treatment or condition label stands for: therapeutic diphenylcyclopropenone sensitization with weekly scalp DPC. At every patch-test visit, the blood draw took place before the patch test was put on. Patients were considered eligible if aged 18 to 70, diagnosed with alopecia and deemed suitable for DPC therapy, and patients were excluded if pregnant. Total RNA was isolated from unfractionated whole blood collected in Tempus Blood RNA tubes. The CDR3 covers 13 residues, taking in both the cysteine and the phenylalanine. Only the CDR3 portion is preserved as DNA: 39 bases, with reading frame beginning at the first base. V and J lose 3 bases and 5 bases, and a span of 11 bases separates them. CDR1 SGHRS and CDR2 YFSETQ are derived from the germline V gene. The data originate from a study of human T cells and chemical hapten exposure (dated by TCRdb to the early 2020s). Study-wide context: For sensitization, 2% DPC in acetone was applied to an approximately 2 cm by approximately 2 cm area of upper inner arm skin. The libraries were sequenced as a pool, and the TCR yield per sample differed mostly because of small variations in library volumes within the pool. The mostly female patient cohort included alopecia areata with under or over 50% scalp involvement, alopecia totalis and alopecia universalis. Throughout the approximately 25-week study period, patients were also given weekly therapeutic DPC doses on the scalp. Patch testing was done on the upper back using Finn chambers containing 0.01% DPC, and results were scored after 6 days according to International Contact Dermatitis Research Group standards. Peripheral blood TCR repertoire changes were tracked in vivo in alopecia patients during primary and secondary sensitization to the hapten diphenylcyclopropenone (DPC). Blood was sampled from patients pre-sensitization (week 0) and at 2, 6 and about 24 weeks after DPC sensitization. Twenty-nine alopecia patients gave blood for TCR sequencing at one to four time points (pre-sensitization, 2, 6 and 24 weeks).

The investigation overall reported the following: Alopecia, a presumed autoimmune disease, was present in all patients, so the immune response of the patients might differ from that of healthy individuals. After repeated subsampling, the strength of the expansion versus patch-test correlation and the threshold at which it became significant changed. Patch test score correlated positively with the number of PT1 expanded TCRs, reaching significance at thresholds 8, 16 and 32 but not at 4. The number of TCRs above 1 in 1000 frequency did not change with DPC sensitization; there was no evidence of global repertoire structure alterations. Expanded TCRs formed significantly more large CDR3 similarity clusters than pre-sensitization or healthy control sets, consistent with antigen-driven responses.

The chain joins TRBV5-1 to TRBJ2-5; the D gene cannot be named for sure. The receptor comes from a middle-aged woman with alopecia areata. Some clones in this sample may be carry-over from other donors' samples. Sequences were derived from whole blood, sampled in connection with sensitization to the hapten diphenylcyclopropenone (DPC). The CDR3 corresponds to CASSSLVGETQYF. At the DNA level, the sequence is TGCGCCAGCAGCTCCCTGGTGGGGGAGACCCAGTACTTC. Joined to the reference TRBV5-1 and TRBJ2-5 proteins, this CDR3 gives the full variable domain: KAGVTQTPRYLIKTRGQQVTLSCSPISGHRSVSWYQQTPGQGLQFLFEYFSETQRNKGNFPGRFSGRQFSNSRSEMNVSTLELGDSALYLCASSSLVGETQYFGPGTRLLVL.